This TCR beta chain was sequenced in a study of CD8 T cells in Susac syndrome. On this clonotype: Its cognate antigen is unknown.

Whole-study results and caveats: Regarding the TCR sequencing and HLA analysis, the study admitted that a relatively small number of individuals were involved.

Germline V CDR1 and CDR2: LGHNA, YNFKEQ. The V end was cut by 0 bases, the J end by 7 bases, with 4 bases between. This CDR3 has 11 amino acids. TEMRA cells were FACS-enriched, unlike CD8+ and CD4+ T cells, which were negatively isolated. The RNA input was 0.5 to 1 ug, and it was reverse transcribed with random hexamers. TCR beta CDR3 was amplified by immunoSEQ multiplex PCR. This amplification extended across 54 Vbeta and 13 Jbeta segments. Each CDR3 protein gets one entry after TCRdb re-called the immunoSEQ multiplex PCR reads with MiXCR. Seen here are about 300,000 distinct CDR3 sequences, more than 75% observed once, and the top ten hold around 0.11%.

Sequencing input: CD8+ T cells from PBMCs. This clonotype was sampled from a human donor with multiple sclerosis. The chain carries TRBV4-2 and TRBJ2-7; D gene uncertain. CDR3 sequence reads: CASSQDQEQYF. For the CDR3, the DNA is TGTGCCAGCAGCCAAGATCAGGAGCAGTACTTC.